One sample yielded the 16 T cell receptor beta chains listed below, sequenced in a study of blood T cell repertoires in COVID-19. TCRdb's copy holds only in-frame clones and misses some; the assay was immunoSEQ multiplex PCR. In the table there are 100,000 to 150,000 clones, approximately 83% of which are singletons. Sequenced: peripheral blood. These receptors were taken from a man aged 80 or over with active or convalescent COVID-19.

This clone has a single count. The chain has TRBV5-4 and TRBJ2-5; 7 nucleotides line up with TRBD2. After removal of 1 base from V and 0 bases from J, the junction contained 6 bases not matched to a gene. Germline CDR1 SGHNT, CDR2 YYREEE (reference sequence). The CDR3 is 16 amino acids. The CDR3 loop is CASSLRTSAYQETQYF. CDR3 sequence (DNA): TGTGCCAGCAGCTTGCGCACTAGCGCGTACCAAGAGACCCAGTACTTC. Full variable domain (remainder filled in from reference TRBV5-4 and TRBJ2-5): ETGVTQSPTHLIKTRGQQVTLRCSSQSGHNTVSWYQQALGQGPQFIFQYYREEENGRGNFPPRFSGLQFPNYSSELNVNALELDDSALYLCASSLRTSAYQETQYFGPGTRLLVL.

The V call is TRBV7-9, the J call TRBJ1-1; a weak D match, TRBD1 (6 bases). CDR1 is SEHNR, CDR2 FQNEAQ, per germline (reference sequence). This CDR3 region has 13 residues. Trimming pared 7 bases from V and 4 bases from J, leaving 13 bases between. CDR3 in amino acids: CASTQGGPTEAFF. As DNA, the CDR3 is TGTGCCAGCACCCAAGGGGGGCCCACTGAAGCTTTCTTT.

This chain uses TRBV10-3 with TRBJ2-7, with 9 bases aligning to TRBD1. Germline V gives CDR1 ENHRY, CDR2 SYGVKD. V was clipped by 0 bases and J by 5 bases; unmatched bases: 5. There are 15 residues in the CDR3. The DNA of the CDR3 is TGTGCCATCAGTGAGTCGTTGGGACAGGGCCACGAGCAGTACTTC. Its translation: CAISESLGQGHEQYF.

The sample holds one count of this clone. The rearrangement joins TRBV9 to TRBJ2-2, with a tentative D call TRBD2 (7 bases). CDR3 size: 15 residues. Germline-derived CDR1 and CDR2 are SGDLS and YYNGEE. Trimming removed 4 bases from V and 6 bases from J, with 16 bases in between. CDR3 residues: CASSPNRGAPGELFF. DNA for the CDR3: TGTGCCAGCAGCCCTAATCGGGGGGCCCCCGGGGAGCTGTTTTTT.

The chain couples TRBV28 to TRBJ2-3; 10 positions match TRBD2. V dropped 5 bases and J dropped 1; count of bases not matched to a gene: 9. This CDR3 contains 17 residues. CDR1 is MDHEN, CDR2 SYDVKM, per germline. CDR3 DNA: TGTGCCAGCAGTACAAACTCCCTAGCGGGGGGCACAGATACGCAGTATTTT. Amino acid sequence: CASSTNSLAGGTDTQYF.

The chain employs TRBV19 and TRBJ1-1, with 8 bases matching TRBD1. Germline V gene sequence: CDR1 LNHDA, CDR2 SQIVND (reference sequence). The CDR3 length is 14 residues. V trimming: 2 bases; J trimming: 4 bases; junction bases outside the gene matches: 3. CDR3 sequence: CASSIPTGVTEAFF. In DNA, the CDR3 is TGTGCCAGTAGTATACCGACAGGGGTCACTGAAGCTTTCTTT.

The J gene is TRBJ1-1, the V gene TRBV30; 8 bases match TRBD1. Germline-derived CDR1 and CDR2 are GTSNPN and SVGIG (reference sequence). Trimming took 5 bases from V and 7 from J; bases not matched to a gene: 3. This CDR3 has 11 amino acids. The CDR3 region is CAWDRGGEAFF. CDR3 sequence (DNA): TGTGCCTGGGACAGGGGAGGTGAAGCTTTCTTT.

The chain has TRBV3-1 (or the pseudogene TRBV3-2) and TRBJ1-4; a possible D gene is TRBD1 (6 bases). Germline values: CDR1 LGHDT, CDR2 YNNKEL (reference sequence). V was pared by 4 bases and J by 8 bases, with 11 bases between. The CDR3 contains 13 residues. CDR3 DNA: TGTGCCAGCAGCCTGAGGGGGAACGAAAAACTGTTTTTT. It codes for CASSLRGNEKLFF.

CDR3 DNA sequence: TGTGCCAGCAAGAAGGGGGCTGAGTACAATGAGCAGTTCTTC. This codes for CASKKGAEYNEQFF. V usage is TRBV7-2 and J usage is TRBJ2-1; 7 bases align to TRBD1. Germline trimming cut 7 bases from V and 4 bases from J; bases unmatched to any gene: 7. Germline-derived CDR1 and CDR2 are SGHTA and FQGNSA. The CDR3 contains 14 residues.

This chain links TRBV29-1 with TRBJ1-2; 9 bases align to TRBD1. Trimming removed 6 bases from V and 9 bases from J; junction bases left unmatched: 11. Germline loops: CDR1 SQVTM, CDR2 ANQGSEA. The CDR3 extends over 13 amino acids. The CDR3 sequence: CSVLLQGASRYTF. The CDR3 DNA follows: TGCAGCGTCCTATTACAGGGGGCATCCCGCTACACCTTC. Variable domain in full (rest from reference TRBV29-1 and TRBJ1-2): SAVISQKPSRDICQRGTSLTIQCQVDSQVTMMFWYRQQPGQSLTLIATANQGSEATYESGFVIDKFPISRPNLTFSTLTVSNMSPEDSSIYLCSVLLQGASRYTFGSGTRLTVV.

The chain links TRBV15 to TRBJ1-2; 7 bases are shared with TRBD1. The CDR3 covers 15 residues. Germline CDR1 reads LNHNV; CDR2 reads YYDKDF (reference sequence). Germline trimming cut 0 bases from V and 4 bases from J; bases unmatched to any gene: 5. CDR3 in amino acids: CATSRDYTGVYGYTF. CDR3 nucleotides: TGTGCCACCAGCAGAGACTACACAGGGGTCTATGGCTACACCTTC.

The chain carries TRBV12-3 or TRBV12-4 and TRBJ2-3; D gene ambiguous. Trimming pared 2 bases from V and 0 bases from J, leaving 3 bases between. This CDR3 contains 13 residues. As DNA, the CDR3 is TGTGCCAGCAGTTTAACTAGCACAGATACGCAGTATTTT. Translating gives CASSLTSTDTQYF.

V gene TRBV24-1 combines with J gene TRBJ1-2; 10 positions agree with TRBD1. This CDR3 has 16 amino acids. CDR1 KGHDR and CDR2 SFDVKD come from the germline V gene. The junction had 10 bases not matched to a gene; V was cut back by 3 bases and J by 7 bases. CDR3 DNA: TGTGCCACCAGTGATGCGGCCGGGACAGGGGTGGGTGGCTACACCTTC. It encodes CATSDAAGTGVGGYTF.

V and J are TRBV6-1 and TRBJ2-5, with D perhaps matching TRBD1 (6 bases). The germline CDR1 and CDR2 sequences are MNHNS and SASEGT. The CDR3 is 15 residues long. Deletions cut 2 bases from V and 1 base from J, with 11 bases between. As DNA, the CDR3 is TGTGCCAGCAGTGAATTTATAGGGGGCCAAGAGACCCAGTACTTC. It codes for CASSEFIGGQETQYF.

V gene TRBV10-1 combines with J gene TRBJ2-1; D perhaps matches TRBD2 (6 bases). This CDR3 has 15 amino acids. Trimming removed 8 bases at V and 4 bases at J, with 18 bases between. Germline CDR1 is WNHNN and CDR2 is SYGVQD (reference sequence). The CDR3 DNA follows: TGCGCCAGCTCACGGAAACTAGCTAGATACAATGAGCAGTTCTTC. Protein product: CASSRKLARYNEQFF.

V is TRBV7-2 and J is TRBJ1-2, with 7 bases matching TRBD1. Germline CDR1 reads SGHTA; CDR2 reads FQGNSA. Unmatched junction bases numbered 8, after V lost 2 bases and J lost 5 bases. This CDR3 region has 15 residues. CDR3 protein: CASSLREGAVYGYTF. The CDR3 nucleotides read TGTGCCAGCAGCTTACGGGAGGGGGCAGTTTATGGCTACACCTTC.